The 6 T cell receptor beta chains below were found in one sample sequenced in a study of cytomegalovirus exposure and HLA in healthy donors. PCR primers comprised 60 Vbeta and 13 Jbeta primers. Using immunoSEQ multiplex PCR, the repertoire was profiled, and TCRdb retains in-frame clones only, with some absent. Of some 220,000 clones in the sample, roughly 84% were seen once. The material sequenced was PBMCs. These receptors originate from a girl aged 2 to 10 in good health and CMV-seronegative.

This chain connects TRBV6-5 to TRBJ1-2; the match to TRBD1 covers 10 bases. The CDR3 has 14 residues. Germline CDR1 and CDR2: MNHEY and SVGAGI. V dropped 6 bases and J dropped 12; count of bases not matched to a gene: 13. This CDR3 reads CASRPYGTGARDTF. CDR3 nucleotide sequence: TGTGCCAGCAGACCCTACGGGACAGGGGCCAGGGACACCTTC.

Note on this clone: One end of the junction does not line up with germline, which may come from a read error. The V gene is TRBV7-9, the J gene TRBJ1-2; D remains ambiguous. Germline V lookup: CDR1 SEHNR, CDR2 FQNEAQ (reference sequence). The CDR3 consists of 12 residues. The CDR3 spells CSSSLGDYGYTF. As DNA, the CDR3 is TGTTCCAGCAGCTTAGGCGACTATGGCTACACCTTC. Full variable domain (missing parts from reference TRBV7-9 and TRBJ1-2): DTGVSQNPRHKITKRGQNVTFRCDPISEHNRLYWYRQTLGQGPEFLTYFQNEAQLEKSRLLSDRFSAERPKGSFSTLEIQRTEQGDSAMYLCSSSLGDYGYTFGSGTRLTVV.

V and J are TRBV18 and TRBJ2-5; 8 positions agree with TRBD2. CDR1 is KGHSH and CDR2 is LQKENI in the germline V gene. With V trimmed by 1 base and J by 4 bases, 2 bases remained unmatched. The CDR3 has 14 amino acids. The CDR3, as DNA: TGTGCCAGCTCACCACAAGCGGGAGCAGAGACCCAGTACTTC. Translating gives CASSPQAGAETQYF.

This clone has only a few counts. J is TRBJ2-7 and V is TRBV6-6; a weak D match, TRBD2 (5 bases). The V gene's germline CDR1 is MNHNY and CDR2 SVGAGI (reference sequence). Trimming took off 4 bases at V and 7 bases at J, with 8 bases between the two ends. The CDR3 length is 11 residues. The CDR3: CASSWRREQYF. The CDR3 DNA is TGTGCCAGCAGTTGGAGGCGGGAGCAGTACTTC.

V and J are TRBV5-1 and TRBJ2-6, with D maybe TRBD2 (6 bases). The CDR3 contains 16 residues. V shed 4 bases and J shed 0 bases, with 11 bases lying between them. Per the germline V gene, CDR1 is SGHRS and CDR2 is YFSETQ. The CDR3 DNA sequence: TGCGCCAGCAGCCCGGGGGATGTCTCTGGGGCCAACGTCCTGACTTTC. Protein sequence: CASSPGDVSGANVLTF.

The chain couples TRBV27 to TRBJ2-7; 10 nucleotides line up with TRBD1. The CDR3 contains 15 residues. Germline assignment: CDR1 MNHEY and CDR2 SMNVEV (reference sequence). V was pared by 4 bases and J by 2 bases, with 5 bases of the junction left unmatched. The CDR3, as DNA: TGTGCCAGCAGTTACTCGACAGGGGGCCCCTACGAGCAGTACTTC. It translates to CASSYSTGGPYEQYF.